This TCR beta chain was captured in a study of blood T cell repertoires in COVID-19. TCRdb's copy holds only in-frame clones and misses some; the assay was immunoSEQ multiplex PCR. The table shows a few hundred thousand clones, with approximately 90% occurring only once. CDR3 size: 15 residues. V was cut by 5 bases and J by 4 bases, with 17 bases left in between. Germline V CDR1 and CDR2: MNHEY, SVGAGI. This sequence joins TRBV6-5 and TRBJ1-2; TRBD1 is a possible D gene (5 bases). This sequence originates from a man younger than 35 with active or convalescent COVID-19. Sample: peripheral blood. The CDR3 reads CASSPRAQGGYGYTF. CDR3 nucleotides: TGTGCCAGCAGTCCAAGAGCCCAGGGTGGCTATGGCTACACCTTC.